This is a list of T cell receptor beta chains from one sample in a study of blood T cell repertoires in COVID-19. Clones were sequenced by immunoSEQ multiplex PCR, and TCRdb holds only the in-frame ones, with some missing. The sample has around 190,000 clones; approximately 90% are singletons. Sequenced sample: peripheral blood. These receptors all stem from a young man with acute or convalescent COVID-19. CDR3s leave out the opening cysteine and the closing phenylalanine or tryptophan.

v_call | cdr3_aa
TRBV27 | ASSFSTSGNGEQY
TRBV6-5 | ASSYGGSYEQY
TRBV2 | ASRTATYNEQF
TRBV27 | ASSLASGPNYGYT
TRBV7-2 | ASSPPRLAGADTQY
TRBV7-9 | ASSSSLTGELF
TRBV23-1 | ASSQGEGLRGNTIY
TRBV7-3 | ASSVQGNSPLH
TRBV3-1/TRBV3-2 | ASSPLTSGYQETQY
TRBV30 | AWDPTGAEQY
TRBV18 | ASLRAQGSKNIQY
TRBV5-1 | ASSLALAGVTGELF
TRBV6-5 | ASSYSDWSGPQH
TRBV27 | ASSLGTVPWAQH
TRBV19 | ASKGTGWTDTQY
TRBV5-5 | ASSLEVRERGGYT
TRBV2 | ASKLGTGLAEETQY
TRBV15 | ATSRERQGLTDTQY
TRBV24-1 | ATSDPGLASGPDTQY
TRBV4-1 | ASSQQRGGLFTGELF
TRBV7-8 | ASSVFRVPGSEKLF
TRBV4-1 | ASSHPTGGLTEAF
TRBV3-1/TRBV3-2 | ASSLQTPRGEAF
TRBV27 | ASSEGGEQF